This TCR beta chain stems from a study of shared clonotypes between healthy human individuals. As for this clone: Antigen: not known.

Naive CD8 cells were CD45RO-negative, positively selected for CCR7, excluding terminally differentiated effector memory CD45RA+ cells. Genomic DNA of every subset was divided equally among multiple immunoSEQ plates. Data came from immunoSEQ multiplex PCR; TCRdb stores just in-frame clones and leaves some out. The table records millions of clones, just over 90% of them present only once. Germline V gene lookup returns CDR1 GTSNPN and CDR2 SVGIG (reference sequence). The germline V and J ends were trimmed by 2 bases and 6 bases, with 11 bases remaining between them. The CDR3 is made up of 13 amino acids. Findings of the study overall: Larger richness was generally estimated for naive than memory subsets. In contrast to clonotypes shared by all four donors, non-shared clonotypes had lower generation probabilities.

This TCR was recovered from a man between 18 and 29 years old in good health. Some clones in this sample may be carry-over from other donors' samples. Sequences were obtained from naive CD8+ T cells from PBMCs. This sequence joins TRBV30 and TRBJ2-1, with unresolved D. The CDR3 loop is CAWSPRNLNEQFF. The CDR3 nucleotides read TGTGCCTGGAGTCCTAGGAATCTCAATGAGCAGTTCTTC.